This T cell receptor (beta chain) stems from a study of glioma-infiltrating T cells after dendritic cell vaccination. Overall study context: Treatment, given 2003 to 2012, was autologous tumor lysate-pulsed dendritic cell vaccination.

With V trimmed by 2 bases and J by 0 bases, 5 bases remained unmatched. Looked up from germline, CDR1 is SGDLS and CDR2 is YYNGEE. This CDR3 has 17 residues. Time point given: after dendritic cell vaccination, including at tumor progression/relapse. No glioblastoma patient carried an isocitrate dehydrogenase mutation. Some clones are missing from TCRdb's copy, which holds only in-frame ones; the method was immunoSEQ multiplex PCR. Counted here are 90,000 to 95,000 clones, approximately 75% occurring once; the ten biggest clones make up roughly 2.1%. This receptor was taken from a human donor with glioblastoma. The V gene is TRBV9, the J gene TRBJ2-3, with TRBD2 matching over 11 bases. The material was blood, obtained after dendritic cell vaccination. This chain's CDR3 is CASSVPTSGRSTDTQYF. The DNA for the CDR3 is TGTGCCAGCAGCGTTCCAACTAGCGGGAGAAGCACAGATACGCAGTATTTT.